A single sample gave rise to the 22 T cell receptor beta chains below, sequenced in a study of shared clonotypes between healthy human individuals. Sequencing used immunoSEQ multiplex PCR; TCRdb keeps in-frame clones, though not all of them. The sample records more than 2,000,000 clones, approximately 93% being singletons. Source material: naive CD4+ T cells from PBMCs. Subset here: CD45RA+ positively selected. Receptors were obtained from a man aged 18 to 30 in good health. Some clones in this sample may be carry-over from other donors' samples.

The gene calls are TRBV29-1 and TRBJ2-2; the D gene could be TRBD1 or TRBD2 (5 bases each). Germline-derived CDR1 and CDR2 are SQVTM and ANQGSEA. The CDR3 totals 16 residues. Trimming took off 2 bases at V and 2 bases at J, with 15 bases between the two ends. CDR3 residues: CSVEYSGRQNTGELFF. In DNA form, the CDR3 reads TGCAGCGTTGAATATTCGGGACGGCAAAACACCGGGGAGCTGTTTTTT.

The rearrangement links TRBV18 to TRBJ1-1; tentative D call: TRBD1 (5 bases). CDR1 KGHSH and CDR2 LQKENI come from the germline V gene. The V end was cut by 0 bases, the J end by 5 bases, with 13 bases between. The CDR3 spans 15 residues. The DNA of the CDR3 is TGTGCCAGCTCACCACCGGTAGGGGCGTGGACTGAAGCTTTCTTT. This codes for CASSPPVGAWTEAFF.

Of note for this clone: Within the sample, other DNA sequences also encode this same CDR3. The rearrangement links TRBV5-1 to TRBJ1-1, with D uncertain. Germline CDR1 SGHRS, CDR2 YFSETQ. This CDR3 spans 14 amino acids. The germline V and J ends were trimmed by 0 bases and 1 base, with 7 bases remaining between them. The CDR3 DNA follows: TGCGCCAGCAGCTTGGGGGAGGGGAACACTGAAGCTTTCTTT. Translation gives CASSLGEGNTEAFF.

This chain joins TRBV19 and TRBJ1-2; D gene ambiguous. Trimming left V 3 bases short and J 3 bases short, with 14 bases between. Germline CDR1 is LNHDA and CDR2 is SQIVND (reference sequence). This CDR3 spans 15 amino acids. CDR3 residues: CASSMAPGYDYGYTF. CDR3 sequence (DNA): TGTGCCAGTAGTATGGCCCCGGGGTACGACTATGGCTACACCTTC.

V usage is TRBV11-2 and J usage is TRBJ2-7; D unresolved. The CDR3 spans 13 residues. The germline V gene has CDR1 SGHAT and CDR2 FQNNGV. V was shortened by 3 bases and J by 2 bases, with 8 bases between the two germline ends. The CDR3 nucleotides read TGTGCCAGCAGCTTCGACGTAACCTACGAGCAGTACTTC. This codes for CASSFDVTYEQYF.

The CDR3: CASSGRRVVLEGSAGELFF. DNA of the CDR3: TGTGCCAGCAGCGGCCGCCGGGTTGTTTTGGAAGGGTCGGCCGGGGAGCTGTTTTTT. The rearrangement joins TRBV11-2 to TRBJ2-2; D is uncertain. This CDR3 comprises 19 residues. V was cut by 5 bases and J by 6 bases, with 28 bases left in between. CDR1 and CDR2 from the germline V gene are SGHAT and FQNNGV.

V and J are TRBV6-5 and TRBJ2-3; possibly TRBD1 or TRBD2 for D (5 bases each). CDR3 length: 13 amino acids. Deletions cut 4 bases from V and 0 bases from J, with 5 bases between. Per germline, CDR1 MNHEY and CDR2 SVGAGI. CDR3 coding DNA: TGTGCCAGCAGTTGGGGGAGCACAGATACGCAGTATTTT. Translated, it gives CASSWGSTDTQYF.

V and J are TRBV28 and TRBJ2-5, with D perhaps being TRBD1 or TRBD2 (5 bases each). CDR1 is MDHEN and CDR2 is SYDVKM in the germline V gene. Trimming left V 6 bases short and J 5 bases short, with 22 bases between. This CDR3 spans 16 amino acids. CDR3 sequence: CASRPSRDGGRETQYF. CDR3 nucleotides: TGTGCCAGCAGGCCAAGCCGGGACGGCGGCCGGGAGACCCAGTACTTC.

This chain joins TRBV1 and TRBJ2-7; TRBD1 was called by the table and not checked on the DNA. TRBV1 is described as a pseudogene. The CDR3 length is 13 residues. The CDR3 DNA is TGCACCAGCAGCCAGACAGGGGGGTACGAGCAGTACTTC. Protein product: CTSSQTGGYEQYF.

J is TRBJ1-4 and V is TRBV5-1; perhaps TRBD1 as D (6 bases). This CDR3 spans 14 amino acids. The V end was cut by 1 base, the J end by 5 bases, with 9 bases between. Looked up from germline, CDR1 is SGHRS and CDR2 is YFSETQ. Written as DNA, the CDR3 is TGCGCCAGCAGCTTGAGGACAGCGAATGAAAAACTGTTTTTT. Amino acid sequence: CASSLRTANEKLFF.

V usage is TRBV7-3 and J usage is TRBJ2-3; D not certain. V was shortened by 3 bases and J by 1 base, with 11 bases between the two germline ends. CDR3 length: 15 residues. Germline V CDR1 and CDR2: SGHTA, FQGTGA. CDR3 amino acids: CASSFSGPGTDTQYF. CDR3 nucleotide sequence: TGTGCCAGCAGCTTTTCAGGACCTGGCACAGATACGCAGTATTTT.

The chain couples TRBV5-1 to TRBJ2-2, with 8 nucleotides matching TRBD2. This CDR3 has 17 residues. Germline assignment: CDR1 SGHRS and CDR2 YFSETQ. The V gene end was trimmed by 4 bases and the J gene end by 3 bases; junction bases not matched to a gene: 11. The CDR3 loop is CASSISGSGLDTGELFF. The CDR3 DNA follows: TGCGCCAGCAGCATCAGCGGGAGCGGGTTGGACACCGGGGAGCTGTTTTTT.

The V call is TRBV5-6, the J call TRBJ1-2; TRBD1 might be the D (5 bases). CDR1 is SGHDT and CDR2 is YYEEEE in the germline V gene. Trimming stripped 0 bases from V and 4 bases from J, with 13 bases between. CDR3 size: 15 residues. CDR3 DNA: TGTGCCAGCAGCTTGGGCCCCCCAGGGCTCTATGGCTACACCTTC. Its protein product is CASSLGPPGLYGYTF.

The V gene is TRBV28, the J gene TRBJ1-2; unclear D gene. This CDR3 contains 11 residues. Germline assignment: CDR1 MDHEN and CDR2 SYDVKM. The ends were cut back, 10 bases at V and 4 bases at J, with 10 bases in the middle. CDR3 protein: CATGVSYGYTF. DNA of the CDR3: TGTGCCACCGGGGTTAGCTATGGCTACACCTTC.

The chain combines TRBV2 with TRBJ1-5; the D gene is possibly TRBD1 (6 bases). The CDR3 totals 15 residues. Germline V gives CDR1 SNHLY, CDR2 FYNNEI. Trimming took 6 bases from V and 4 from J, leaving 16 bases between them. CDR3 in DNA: TGTGCCAGCAGACCAAACGGGACACCTAATCAGCCCCAGCATTTT. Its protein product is CASRPNGTPNQPQHF. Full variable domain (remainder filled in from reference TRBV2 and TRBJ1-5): EPEVTQTPSHQVTQMGQEVILRCVPISNHLYFYWYRQILGQKVEFLVSFYNNEISEKSEIFDDQFSVERPDGSNFTLKIRSTKLEDSAMYFCASRPNGTPNQPQHFGDGTRLSIL.

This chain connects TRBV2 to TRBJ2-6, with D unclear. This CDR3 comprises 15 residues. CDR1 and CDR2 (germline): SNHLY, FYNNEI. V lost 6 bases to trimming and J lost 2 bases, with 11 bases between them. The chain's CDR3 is CASRNFLPGANVLTF. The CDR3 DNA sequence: TGTGCCAGCAGGAACTTCCTCCCTGGGGCCAACGTCCTGACTTTC.

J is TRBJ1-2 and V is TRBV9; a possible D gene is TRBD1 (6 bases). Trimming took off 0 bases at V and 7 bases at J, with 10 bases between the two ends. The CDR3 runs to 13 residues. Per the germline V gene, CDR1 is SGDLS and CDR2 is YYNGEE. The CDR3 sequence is CASSVETGIGYTF. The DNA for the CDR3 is TGTGCCAGCAGCGTAGAGACAGGAATTGGCTACACCTTC. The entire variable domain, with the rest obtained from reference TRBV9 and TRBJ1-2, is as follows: DSGVTQTPKHLITATGQRVTLRCSPRSGDLSVYWYQQSLDQGLQFLIQYYNGEERAKGNILERFSAQQFPDLHSELNLSSLELGDSALYFCASSVETGIGYTFGSGTRLTVV.

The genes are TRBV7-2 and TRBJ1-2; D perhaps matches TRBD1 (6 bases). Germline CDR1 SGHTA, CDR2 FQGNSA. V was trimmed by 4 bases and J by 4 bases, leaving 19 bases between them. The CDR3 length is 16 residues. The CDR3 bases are TGTGCCAGCAGCTCCCAGGACAGTTTGACCTCCTATGGCTACACCTTC. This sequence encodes CASSSQDSLTSYGYTF.

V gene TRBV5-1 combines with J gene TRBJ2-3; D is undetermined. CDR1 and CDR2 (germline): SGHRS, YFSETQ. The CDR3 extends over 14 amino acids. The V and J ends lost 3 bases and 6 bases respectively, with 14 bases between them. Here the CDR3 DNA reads TGCGCCAGCAGCTGGGGTTCTTCCACGGATACGCAGTATTTT. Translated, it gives CASSWGSSTDTQYF.

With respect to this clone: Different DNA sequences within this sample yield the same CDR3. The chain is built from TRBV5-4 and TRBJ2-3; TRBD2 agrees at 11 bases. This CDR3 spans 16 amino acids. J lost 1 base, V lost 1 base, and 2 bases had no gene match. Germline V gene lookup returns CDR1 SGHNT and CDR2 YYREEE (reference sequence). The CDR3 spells CASSLSLAGGTDTQYF. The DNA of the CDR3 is TGTGCCAGCAGCTTGTCACTAGCGGGAGGCACAGATACGCAGTATTTT.

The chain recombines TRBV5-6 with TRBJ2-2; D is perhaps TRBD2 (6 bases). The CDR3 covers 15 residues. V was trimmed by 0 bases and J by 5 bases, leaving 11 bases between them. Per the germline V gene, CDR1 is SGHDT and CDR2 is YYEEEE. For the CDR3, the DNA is TGTGCCAGCAGCTTGGTGGCGGGATTGACCGGGGAGCTGTTTTTT. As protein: CASSLVAGLTGELFF.

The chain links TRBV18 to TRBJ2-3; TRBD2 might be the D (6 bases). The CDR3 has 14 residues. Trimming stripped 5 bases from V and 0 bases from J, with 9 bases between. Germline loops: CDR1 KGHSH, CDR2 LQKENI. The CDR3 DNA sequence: TGTGCCAGCTCATCCCTAGCGAGCACAGATACGCAGTATTTT. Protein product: CASSSLASTDTQYF.